Detailed here is one T cell receptor beta chain. This entry belongs to a study of blood T cell repertoires in COVID-19. V gave up 0 bases and J gave up 7 bases, with 8 bases separating them. CDR3 length: 13 residues. Germline V gene sequence: CDR1 SGHRS, CDR2 YFSETQ. The protocol was immunoSEQ multiplex PCR, while the TCRdb copy is restricted to in-frame clones and leaves out a portion. The sample holds about 250,000 clones; approximately 85% are singletons and the top ten take under 4.5%. The source is a man aged 50 to 59 with acute or convalescent COVID-19. Material for sequencing was peripheral blood. The gene calls are TRBV5-1 and TRBJ1-5; tentatively, D is TRBD1 (5 bases). CDR3 coding DNA: TGCGCCAGCAGCTTGGGCCAGGGACAGCCCCAGCATTTT. Amino acid sequence: CASSLGQGQPQHF.